This T cell receptor beta chain is from a study of T cell repertoires in cytomegalovirus infection. TCRdb re-called the reads through MiXCR, storing one row per CDR3 protein. Found here are some 700,000 distinct CDR3 sequences, 35% to 45% of them singletons; the top ten hold more than 2.5%. Points on this clonotype: Its specificity is not known.

General observations from the study: In two of eight donors, the top clonotype was HLA-C-restricted CMV-specific.

Looked up from germline, CDR1 is KGHSH and CDR2 is LQKENI. Trimming left V 2 bases short and J 5 bases short, with 10 bases between. This CDR3 has 14 amino acids. The sequencing sample was made of PBMCs. This receptor was obtained from a human donor in good health (CMV status not recorded). Some clones in this sample may be carry-over from other donors' samples. This sequence joins TRBV18 and TRBJ1-5, with D maybe TRBD1 (6 bases). The CDR3 is CASSPGTTYQPQHF. The CDR3, as DNA: TGTGCCAGCTCACCAGGGACAACGTATCAGCCCCAGCATTTT.